This T cell receptor (beta chain) was captured in a study of resident and recirculating memory T cells in vitiligo (dated by TCRdb to between 2017 and 2018). A note on the overall study: The study took epidermis from shave biopsies of two lesional and two nonlesional sites, plus PBMCs, from each of a few stable vitiligo patients for TCR beta sequencing. The human TCR beta sequencing was designed to test whether specific clones found in lesional vitiligo skin differed from the clones found in nonlesional skin and in blood. On the study overall, not on this receptor specifically: TCR sequences were not conserved across biopsy sites or patients, suggesting that different T cell clones infiltrate different lesions, described as private specificity. Even within a single patient, overlap and correlation analysis found no significant repertoire overlap between any biopsies apart from each lesion compared with itself. Future mechanistic studies are needed so that the relative contributions of the lesion-infiltrating T cell clones and of human Trm versus Tcm pools can be evaluated. No single dominant TCR clone was found, and clonality differed from one vitiligo lesion to another.

TCR beta chains were amplified from genomic DNA using the immunoSEQ hsTCRB kit. The immunoSEQ service sequenced the TCR beta libraries on an Illumina MiSeq instrument. The source study handled its data this way. Repertoire data were analyzed with the immunoSEQ Analyzer. TCRdb limited this immuneACCESS table to in-frame rearrangements with V and J called. A share of clones is missing; checked studies link under half to unresolved V genes, and the rest is unexplained. Clone size and V and J calls were adopted from that table, with D and trimming inferred from the DNA. The sample table includes about 57 clones. Vitiligo was considered stable when no change in lesions had been observed over the previous 6 months. Stable patients also had to lack confetti depigmentation, a clinical sign of active vitiligo. Patients who had been treated within the previous three months were excluded. Without any cell sorting, samples were homogenized immediately before genomic DNA was extracted using the Qiagen DNeasy Blood & Tissue Kit. To split the epidermis from the dermis, the tissue was treated with 50 to 65 mg/mL Dispase II at 37 degrees C for 1 hour, and the epidermis was then flash-frozen.

In regard to this clone: The antigen it recognizes is unknown. The sample holds no much larger clone one base away, and base qualities are not on file.

The CDR3 sequence holds 14 residues, the cysteine and phenylalanine included. Only the CDR3 DNA is retained, 42 bases long and in frame from the first base. Reading the germline V gene gives CDR1 MNHEY and CDR2 SVGAGI. Trimming accounts for 6 bases at V and 4 bases at J, while the number of junction bases matched to no gene is 4. The receptor chain draws on TRBV6-5 and TRBJ2-1; TRBD2 matches 9 bases in the middle. This clonotype was sampled from a male donor with vitiligo. Material for sequencing was lesional skin. In light of the paper, this sample's cell subset or site label describes: depigmented vitiligo lesion skin. Read as DNA, the sequence is TGTGCCAGCAGAGGGACTAGCTCGTACAATGAGCAGTTCTTC. Its coded protein is CASRGTSSYNEQFF.